The rows below give T cell receptor beta chains drawn from one sample of a study of T cell clonotyping in hematopoietic cell transplantation. The protocol was immunoSEQ multiplex PCR, while the TCRdb copy is restricted to in-frame clones and leaves out a portion. The repertoire holds around 9,800 clones, roughly nine tenths seen once, with 38% in the top ten. Sample: PBMCs, taken 180 days after allogeneic stem cell transplant. These receptors all stem from a male patient aged 60 to 75 who had an allogeneic stem cell transplant from an unrelated donor, so the T cells may come from the graft donor. Some clones in this sample may be carry-over from other donors' samples. Both conserved end residues are part of each CDR3. A D gene is named only where the DNA matches it firmly. Expanded clones get a size class; other rows say once, few or many, or leave the size out.

TRBJ2-7 . TRBV11-1 . TGTGCCAGCAGCCGAGGTGGCAGCTCCTACGAGCAGTACTTC CASSRGGSSYEQYF
TRBJ1-5 . TRBV27 . TGTGCCAGCAGTTCCGGACAGTATCAGCCCCAGCATTTT CASSSGQYQPQHF
TRBJ1-3 . TRBV5-1 . TGCGCCAGCAGCTTGGAAGGAAACACCATATATTTT CASSLEGNTIYF
TRBJ2-7 . TRBV7-9 . TGTGCCAGCAGCTTTCAGGGAGCCGCAGGCGAGCAGTACTTC CASSFQGAAGEQYF
TRBJ1-5 . TRBV11-2 . TGTGCCAGCAGCTTTACAGGGAATCAGCCCCAGCATTTT CASSFTGNQPQHF
TRBJ1-4 once TRBV7-2 . TGTGCCAGCACTCAGGGTGGGGAACACGGGCATGAAAAACTGTTTTTT CASTQGGEHGHEKLFF
TRBJ2-7 . TRBV2 TRBD2 TGTGCCAGCAGTGAAGGCGGGGGGCCCTCCTACGAGCAGTACTTC CASSEGGGPSYEQYF
TRBJ2-7 . TRBV27 TRBD2 TGTGCCAGCAGTAAGGGACTAGCGGGGGGAGTTTACGAGCAGTACTTC CASSKGLAGGVYEQYF
TRBJ2-5 . TRBV4-3 . TGCGCCAGCAGCCAAGATTGGGCGCGGGAGACCCAGTACTTC CASSQDWARETQYF
TRBJ1-6 . TRBV13 TRBD1 TGTGCCAGCAGCCCCCTTCCGAGGGGGCAAGGATCACCCCTCCACTTT CASSPLPRGQGSPLHF
TRBJ1-2 few TRBV4-3 . TGCGCCAGCAGCCCTTTGTCGGAGGGCGGTTATGGCTACACCTTC CASSPLSEGGYGYTF
TRBJ2-5 . TRBV7-6 . TGTGCCAGCAGCTTAGGGTCGGGAGTTCAGGAGACCCAGTACTTC CASSLGSGVQETQYF
TRBJ1-5 . TRBV7-2 . TGTGCCAGCAGCCTTGACATAGGCCCGAGTCAGCCCCAGCATTTT CASSLDIGPSQPQHF
TRBJ2-3 . TRBV9 . TGTGCCAGCAGCCCCAGGGATCCCGGTACGCAGTATTTT CASSPRDPGTQYF
TRBJ2-3 . TRBV7-2 TRBD2 TGTGCCAGCAGCTTCACCGGGACTACCCTCACAGATACGCAGTATTTT CASSFTGTTLTDTQYF
TRBJ2-5 . TRBV20-1 . TGCAGTGCCATTGGGGCGGAGACCCAGTACTTC CSAIGAETQYF
TRBJ2-6 . TRBV2 . TGTGCCAGCAGTTTACCTGGGGCCAACGTCCTGACTTTC CASSLPGANVLTF
TRBJ2-7 . TRBV6-6 TRBD1 TGTGCCAGCAGTTCGGGACAGGGTGGGTACGAGCAGTACTTC CASSSGQGGYEQYF
TRBJ2-5 . TRBV11-2 . TGTGCCAGCAGCTTGGGAGACTGGGGCACGGAGACCCAGTACTTC CASSLGDWGTETQYF
TRBJ2-7 . TRBV4-3 . TGCGCCAGCAGCCAGGGCGCCCCGGGACCCAACCGGGAGCAGTACTTC CASSQGAPGPNREQYF
TRBJ2-5 . TRBV7-2 TRBD2 TGTGCCAGCAGCTTATGGCGGGGGGAGACCCAGTACTTC CASSLWRGETQYF
TRBJ1-2 . TRBV7-8 . TGTGCCAGCAGCTTACTCCCGGGGTCCGGCTACACCTTC CASSLLPGSGYTF
TRBJ2-2 . TRBV6-6 TRBD2 TGTGCCAGCAGTACTAGCGGGGGGACCGGGGAGCTGTTTTTT CASSTSGGTGELFF
TRBJ1-1 . TRBV6-1 . TGTGCCAGCAGTGTGTCCAGGGCGATGAACACTGAAGCTTTCTTT CASSVSRAMNTEAFF
TRBJ1-1 . TRBV9 . TGTGCCAGCAGCTCGAGAGGGGGGTCCACTGAAGCTTTCTTT CASSSRGGSTEAFF
TRBJ1-6 . TRBV19 . TGTGCCAGTAGTATCGACAGTTATAATTCACCCCTCCACTTT CASSIDSYNSPLHF
TRBJ2-3 . TRBV9 TRBD2 TGTGCCAGCAGCGTTCTCGGCGGGGGGGCCCCAGATACGCAGTATTTT CASSVLGGGAPDTQYF
TRBJ2-2 . TRBV10-3 TRBD2 TGTGCCATCAGTGAGAGGACTAGCGGGGGGGCTGGCACCGGGGAGCTGTTTTTT CAISERTSGGAGTGELFF
TRBJ1-2 . TRBV6-1 . TGTGCCAGCAGTGAAATAATCACGGGGAGCTATGGCTACACCTTC CASSEIITGSYGYTF
TRBJ2-3 . TRBV11-2 . TGTGCCAGCAGCTTGATGGGTACGCAGTATTTT CASSLMGTQYF
TRBJ1-1 . TRBV7-8 TRBD1 TGTGCCAGCAGCTTAGCGGACAGGGCTGGGGATATGAACACTGAAGCTTTCTTT CASSLADRAGDMNTEAFF
TRBJ1-6 . TRBV13 . TGTGCCAGCACCAAAGGGGGCTCCTATAATTCACCCCTCCACTTT CASTKGGSYNSPLHF
TRBJ2-5 once TRBV5-6 . TGTGCCAGCAGCTCTTTAGACAGACGGCCAGAGACCCAGTACTTC CASSSLDRRPETQYF
TRBJ1-4 . TRBV7-3 . TGTGCCAGCAGCGCTTCGGGGGTAGTCGGTGAAAAACTGTTTTTT CASSASGVVGEKLFF
TRBJ2-5 . TRBV11-2 . TGTGCCAGCAGCTCCTTCGGGACCCAGTACTTC CASSSFGTQYF
TRBJ1-5 . TRBV4-3 . TGCGCCAGCAGCCAAGTAAGGGACGCACGTTGGCCCCAGCATTTT CASSQVRDARWPQHF
TRBJ2-7 . TRBV9 . TGTGCCAGCAGCGTAGGTTGGGGTCGCGAGCAGTACTTC CASSVGWGREQYF
TRBJ1-6 . TRBV23-1 TRBD1 TGCGCCAGCAGTCCCCGGGGGGGGGACAGGAATTCACCCCTCCACTTT CASSPRGGDRNSPLHF
TRBJ1-2 . TRBV19 . TGTGCCAGTAGTCTGGGGAGGAACATTAACTATGGCTACACCTTC CASSLGRNINYGYTF
TRBJ2-2 once TRBV19 . TGTGCCAGTAGAACCCAAAAGGGGAACACCGGGGAGCTGTTTTTT CASRTQKGNTGELFF
TRBJ2-3 few TRBV29-1 . TGCAGCGTTGAAGATCTAGGAAGGGCCGGTGCAGATACGCAGTATTTT CSVEDLGRAGADTQYF
TRBJ2-7 . TRBV4-3 TRBD1 TGCGCCAGCAGCCAGGGGACAGGGGGCTCTAACGAGCAGTACTTC CASSQGTGGSNEQYF
TRBJ2-5 . TRBV5-1 . TGCGCCAGCAGCTTGGGGGCTAGCACGGAGACCCAGTACTTC CASSLGASTETQYF
TRBJ1-3 . TRBV7-9 . TGTGCCAGCAGCTTAGGTACAGGGCGAGGAAACACCATATATTTT CASSLGTGRGNTIYF
TRBJ1-2 . TRBV4-3 . TGCGCCAGCAGCCAAGATGTGTCGGGAGCCTATGGCTACACCTTC CASSQDVSGAYGYTF
TRBJ2-1 . TRBV6-8 . TGTGCCAGCAGTTACGGGTGGGCGGGGGACACCTACAATGAGCAGTTCTTC CASSYGWAGDTYNEQFF
TRBJ1-2 . TRBV14 . TGTGCCAGCAGCCACCAGACTAACTATGGCTACACCTTC CASSHQTNYGYTF
TRBJ1-5 . TRBV2 TRBD1 TGTGCCAGTGACAGGGTAGGGAATCAGCCCCAGCATTTT CASDRVGNQPQHF
TRBJ2-5 . TRBV7-2 . TGTGCCAGCAGCCAACAGACGGGAGAAAAAGAGACCCAGTACTTC CASSQQTGEKETQYF
TRBJ2-1 . TRBV10-3 TRBD2 TGTGCCATCCGGACTAGCGGGGGGGCGGGGCACAATGAGCAGTTCTTC CAIRTSGGAGHNEQFF
TRBJ1-2 . TRBV13 . TGTGCCAGCACCCAACTCAGGTATGAAGGTGGCTACACCTTC CASTQLRYEGGYTF
TRBJ1-6 . TRBV19 TRBD1 TGTGCCAGTAGGCTACTTCCCAGGGGGCAGATTTTGGCCGCAAAGAGTTCACCCCTCCACTTT CASRLLPRGQILAAKSSPLHF
TRBJ1-2 . TRBV7-2 . TGTGCCAGCAGCTCTGAGTTTTATGGCTACACCTTC CASSSEFYGYTF
TRBJ1-6 once TRBV10-3 . TGTGCCATCAGTGAGGGGGCGGACAAGGGTTCACCCCTCCACTTT CAISEGADKGSPLHF